These 29 T cell receptor beta chains share one sample of origin, sequenced in a study of T cells in localized non-small cell lung cancer. The protocol was immunoSEQ multiplex PCR, while the TCRdb copy is restricted to in-frame clones and leaves out a portion. Among approximately 64,000 clones listed, roughly 88% were seen once. The sample was peripheral blood, taken before any cancer treatment. All receptors come from a woman aged 35 to 69 with stage I lung adenocarcinoma.

This chain uses TRBV7-2 with TRBJ2-2; D gene uncertain. The CDR3 sequence is 12 residues long. Trimming took off 4 bases at V and 1 base at J, with 1 base between the two ends. CDR1 is SGHTA, CDR2 FQGNSA, per germline. CDR3 bases: TGTGCCAGCAGCTGGAACACCGGGGAGCTGTTTTTT. It specifies CASSWNTGELFF.

V usage is TRBV7-9 and J usage is TRBJ2-2; tentative D call: TRBD2 (6 bases). Germline CDR1 SEHNR, CDR2 FQNEAQ (reference sequence). This CDR3 region has 17 residues. Trimming stripped 2 bases from V and 2 bases from J, with 15 bases between. The CDR3: CASSLRPPGGNTGELFF. The CDR3 DNA reads TGTGCCAGCAGCTTACGGCCCCCCGGGGGTAACACCGGGGAGCTGTTTTTT.

This sequence joins TRBV18 and TRBJ2-2; D possibly corresponds to TRBD1 (5 bases). The CDR3 has 15 amino acids. CDR1 and CDR2 from the germline V gene are KGHSH and LQKENI. The V and J ends lost 2 bases and 1 base respectively, with 8 bases between them. In DNA, the CDR3 is TGTGCCAGCTCACCAGGGCAGGGGAACACCGGGGAGCTGTTTTTT. Translated, it gives CASSPGQGNTGELFF.

V usage is TRBV7-3 and J usage is TRBJ2-1; TRBD2 matches 10 bases. The germline CDR1 and CDR2 sequences are SGHTA and FQGTGA. This CDR3 has 17 amino acids. The trim removed 2 bases at V and 4 bases at J, leaving 8 bases unmatched. CDR3 bases: TGTGCCAGCAGCTTAGGGGGAGCGGGAGGGGCTTACAATGAGCAGTTCTTC. Protein sequence: CASSLGGAGGAYNEQFF.

The chain recombines TRBV7-2 with TRBJ1-1; unclear D gene. The CDR3 runs 13 residues. Trimming took 1 base from V and 10 from J, leaving 13 bases between them. Per the germline V gene, CDR1 is SGHTA and CDR2 is FQGNSA. The CDR3 spells CASSLVPSGVAFF. In DNA form, the CDR3 reads TGTGCCAGCAGCTTAGTTCCATCCGGGGTAGCTTTCTTT. The entire variable domain, with the rest obtained from reference TRBV7-2 and TRBJ1-1, is as follows: GAGVSQSPSNKVTEKGKDVELRCDPISGHTALYWYRQSLGQGLEFLIYFQGNSAPDKSGLPSDRFSAERTGGSVSTLTIQRTQQEDSAVYLCASSLVPSGVAFFGQGTRLTVV.

The J gene is TRBJ2-3, the V gene TRBV11-2, with D perhaps matching TRBD2 (6 bases). The CDR3 runs 15 residues. Trimming shortened V by 1 base and J by 3 bases, and 11 bases separated the two germline ends. Germline values: CDR1 SGHAT, CDR2 FQNNGV. The CDR3 sequence: CASSLVGRLTDTQYF. CDR3 nucleotides: TGTGCCAGCAGCTTAGTGGGGAGGTTGACAGATACGCAGTATTTT.

The J gene is TRBJ2-7, the V gene TRBV10-3; perhaps TRBD1 as D (6 bases). V lost 4 bases and J lost 6, with 7 bases in between. The CDR3 is 11 residues long. Per the germline V gene, CDR1 is ENHRY and CDR2 is SYGVKD. The CDR3: CAISGGGEQYF. CDR3 DNA: TGTGCCATCAGTGGAGGGGGCGAGCAGTACTTC.

J is TRBJ1-1 and V is TRBV6-6, with D tentatively TRBD1 (5 bases). CDR1 MNHNY and CDR2 SVGAGI come from the germline V gene (reference sequence). The length of the CDR3 is 13 residues. V was clipped by 0 bases and J by 4 bases, with 6 bases between them. CDR3 in amino acids: CASSYSGPTEAFF. CDR3 nucleotides: TGTGCCAGCAGTTACTCGGGGCCCACTGAAGCTTTCTTT.

By proportion, this clone is medium-sized. The chain links TRBV25-1 to TRBJ1-4, with D tentatively TRBD1 (6 bases). The germline V and J ends were trimmed by 2 bases and 0 bases, with 10 bases remaining between them. Germline assignment: CDR1 MGHDK and CDR2 SYGVNS. CDR3 length: 16 residues. The DNA of the CDR3 is TGTGCCAGCAGTGAAGGACAGTCAGCAACTAATGAAAAACTGTTTTTT. It encodes CASSEGQSATNEKLFF.

The V call is TRBV7-3, the J call TRBJ1-1, with a possible D match to TRBD1 (6 bases). CDR1 and CDR2 from the germline V gene are SGHTA and FQGTGA. The V and J ends lost 2 bases and 4 bases respectively, with 23 bases between them. The CDR3 extends over 18 amino acids. CDR3 residues: CASSLVRGAQGSGTEAFF. CDR3 in DNA: TGTGCCAGCAGCTTAGTGAGAGGGGCGCAGGGGTCGGGCACTGAAGCTTTCTTT.

V usage is TRBV11-3 and J usage is TRBJ2-7; D is uncertain. This CDR3 has 15 amino acids. CDR1 is SGHNT, CDR2 YENEEA, per germline. Trimming stripped 4 bases from V and 2 bases from J, with 15 bases between. The CDR3 protein is CASSSGPAETYEQYF. CDR3 bases: TGTGCCAGCAGCTCCGGGCCCGCCGAAACCTACGAGCAGTACTTC. Full variable domain (missing parts from reference TRBV11-3 and TRBJ2-7): EAGVVQSPRYKIIEKKQPVAFWCNPISGHNTLYWYLQNLGQGPELLIRYENEEAVDDSQLPKDRFSAERLKGVDSTLKIQPAELGDSAVYLCASSSGPAETYEQYFGPGTRLTVT.

The chain joins TRBV7-2 to TRBJ1-1, with D maybe TRBD1 (6 bases). V was trimmed by 6 bases and J by 5 bases, leaving 16 bases between them. CDR3 size: 14 residues. Germline lookup yields CDR1 SGHTA and CDR2 FQGNSA. The CDR3 sequence is CASSTQGAGTEAFF. The CDR3 coding sequence is TGTGCCAGCAGTACACAGGGCGCGGGGACTGAAGCTTTCTTT. The entire variable domain, with the rest obtained from reference TRBV7-2 and TRBJ1-1, is as follows: GAGVSQSPSNKVTEKGKDVELRCDPISGHTALYWYRQSLGQGLEFLIYFQGNSAPDKSGLPSDRFSAERTGGSVSTLTIQRTQQEDSAVYLCASSTQGAGTEAFFGQGTRLTVV.

This chain joins TRBV5-6 and TRBJ2-1; 14 bases are shared with TRBD2. Germline assignment: CDR1 SGHDT and CDR2 YYEEEE. The CDR3 length is 14 residues. V lost 4 bases, J lost 13 bases, and 7 bases stayed unmatched. The CDR3 nucleotides are TGTGCCAGCAGCGTCCCCGGGACTAGCGGGAGACAGTTCTTC. Protein product: CASSVPGTSGRQFF.

The rearrangement links TRBV13 to TRBJ2-1, with 10 bases matching TRBD1. The CDR3 has 14 residues. With 3 bases clipped from V and 8 bases from J, the junction kept 4 bases outside the gene matches. The germline V gene has CDR1 PRHDT and CDR2 FYEKMQ (reference sequence). The CDR3 is CASSLGTGVDEQFF. CDR3 nucleotides: TGTGCCAGCAGCTTGGGGACAGGGGTTGATGAGCAGTTCTTC.

The chain joins TRBV10-3 to TRBJ1-1, with D possibly matching TRBD1 (5 bases). The CDR3 has 13 amino acids. Trimming took 5 bases from V and 3 from J, leaving 10 bases between them. The germline gives CDR1 ENHRY, CDR2 SYGVKD. CDR3 protein: CAISKRDDTEAFF. The CDR3 nucleotides are TGTGCCATCAGTAAACGGGACGACACTGAAGCTTTCTTT.

The chain joins TRBV27 to TRBJ1-3; D is undetermined. The V end lost 4 bases, the J end lost 4 bases, and 20 bases lay between the germline ends. Germline-derived CDR1 and CDR2 are MNHEY and SMNVEV (reference sequence). The CDR3 is made up of 17 amino acids. The DNA for the CDR3 is TGTGCCAGCAGTTCCACTACTACAGTCCCTCAAGGAAACACCATATATTTT. Translated, it gives CASSSTTTVPQGNTIYF.

This clone was counted once. The rearrangement joins TRBV6-1 to TRBJ2-2; the D is unclear. This CDR3 region has 14 residues. Trimming pared 5 bases from V and 1 base from J, leaving 8 bases between. Germline V gives CDR1 MNHNS, CDR2 SASEGT. CDR3 protein: CASSNMGNTGELFF. For the CDR3, the DNA is TGTGCCAGCAGTAACATGGGGAACACCGGGGAGCTGTTTTTT.

The CDR3 nucleotides read TGTGCCAGCAGTGCAGGACAGGGCGGTGAAAAACTGTTTTTT. Protein product: CASSAGQGGEKLFF. The chain joins TRBV27 to TRBJ1-4; 8 bases line up with TRBD1. V gave up 5 bases and J gave up 7 bases; unmatched junction bases: 6. The CDR3 totals 14 residues. Germline V lookup: CDR1 MNHEY, CDR2 SMNVEV (reference sequence).

This chain's CDR3 is CASSRTVLKSLFF. The CDR3, as DNA: TGTGCCAGCAGCCGGACAGTCTTGAAGTCCCTGTTTTTT. The rearrangement joins TRBV28 to TRBJ2-2, with D possibly TRBD1 on 6 matching bases. Germline lookup yields CDR1 MDHEN and CDR2 SYDVKM. The V end lost 6 bases, the J end lost 14 bases, and 19 bases lay between the germline ends. The CDR3 is 13 amino acids.

Turning to this clone: Other DNA sequences of this sample code for an identical CDR3. The chain joins TRBV6-6 to TRBJ2-7; 7 bases align to TRBD1. After removal of 4 bases from V and 4 bases from J, the junction contained 4 bases not matched to a gene. Germline V lookup: CDR1 MNHNY, CDR2 SVGAGI (reference sequence). CDR3 length: 13 amino acids. CDR3 in DNA: TGTGCCAGCAGTTCTAGGGGGCTGTACGAGCAGTACTTC. Its translation is CASSSRGLYEQYF.

V is TRBV2 and J is TRBJ2-1; TRBD2 is a possible D gene (6 bases). CDR1 is SNHLY, CDR2 FYNNEI, per germline. The CDR3 totals 14 residues. Trimming stripped 5 bases from V and 1 base from J, with 9 bases between. The CDR3 nucleotides are TGTGCCAGCAGTTGGACTACTTCCTACAATGAGCAGTTCTTC. It translates to CASSWTTSYNEQFF.

This chain connects TRBV6-1 to TRBJ2-1; TRBD2 aligns across 11 bases. V was pared by 6 bases and J by 3 bases, with 4 bases of the junction left unmatched. CDR1 and CDR2 (germline): MNHNS, SASEGT. The CDR3 runs to 15 residues. The CDR3 spells CASSPTSGSYNEQFF. The CDR3 DNA follows: TGTGCCAGCAGCCCTACTAGCGGGAGCTACAATGAGCAGTTCTTC.

This chain's CDR3 is CASSLNLNEQFF. The CDR3 DNA sequence: TGTGCCAGCAGCTTGAATCTAAATGAGCAGTTCTTC. The gene calls are TRBV7-8 and TRBJ2-1; D is unresolved. The CDR3 is 12 residues long. Trimming took off 3 bases at V and 7 bases at J, with 7 bases between the two ends. Germline CDR1 SGHVS, CDR2 FQNEAQ.

V and J are TRBV9 and TRBJ1-4, with no clear D. CDR1 SGDLS and CDR2 YYNGEE come from the germline V gene. The V gene lost 1 base and the J gene lost 0 bases, with 7 bases spanning the gap. CDR3 length: 15 amino acids. As DNA, the CDR3 is TGTGCCAGCAGCGTACAGGCTGCAACTAATGAAAAACTGTTTTTT. As protein: CASSVQAATNEKLFF.

The chain carries TRBV6-5 and TRBJ1-1; tentative D call: TRBD1 (5 bases). Germline CDR1 and CDR2: MNHEY and SVGAGI. Trimming took off 2 bases at V and 11 bases at J, with 21 bases between the two ends. CDR3 length: 15 amino acids. The CDR3 reads CASSYKLGARVDAFF. The CDR3 bases are TGTGCCAGCAGTTACAAACTCGGGGCCAGGGTGGACGCTTTCTTT.

This chain connects TRBV9 to TRBJ2-1; 10 bases match TRBD2. Germline trimming cut 0 bases from V and 6 bases from J; bases unmatched to any gene: 3. This CDR3 has 15 residues. Germline lookup yields CDR1 SGDLS and CDR2 YYNGEE. The CDR3: CASSVGAGGPNEQFF. The CDR3 nucleotides read TGTGCCAGCAGCGTAGGAGCGGGAGGGCCCAATGAGCAGTTCTTC.

The chain combines TRBV28 with TRBJ2-1; 10 nucleotides align to TRBD2. V was clipped by 4 bases and J by 0 bases; unmatched bases: 0. Germline-derived CDR1 and CDR2 are MDHEN and SYDVKM. The CDR3 spans 15 residues. CDR3 region: CASSWTSGSYNEQFF. DNA for the CDR3: TGTGCCAGCAGTTGGACTAGCGGCTCCTACAATGAGCAGTTCTTC.

The chain links TRBV7-9 to TRBJ2-2, with D tentatively TRBD1 (6 bases). CDR3 length: 16 residues. CDR1 is SEHNR, CDR2 FQNEAQ, per germline (reference sequence). V lost 5 bases and J lost 4, with 17 bases in between. Here the CDR3 DNA reads TGTGCCAGCAGCCCCCCGGGACAATCGAGCACCGGGGAGCTGTTTTTT. This gives the protein CASSPPGQSSTGELFF.

This clone was detected only once. The gene calls are TRBV19 and TRBJ1-1; D remains unclear. Germline V gene data show CDR1 as LNHDA and CDR2 as SQIVND (reference sequence). The length of the CDR3 is 17 residues. V dropped 3 bases and J dropped 1 base, with 18 bases sitting between them. The CDR3 coding sequence is TGTGCCAGTAGTATCTGGAATATGGGAAATGGGAACACTGAAGCTTTCTTT. As protein: CASSIWNMGNGNTEAFF.